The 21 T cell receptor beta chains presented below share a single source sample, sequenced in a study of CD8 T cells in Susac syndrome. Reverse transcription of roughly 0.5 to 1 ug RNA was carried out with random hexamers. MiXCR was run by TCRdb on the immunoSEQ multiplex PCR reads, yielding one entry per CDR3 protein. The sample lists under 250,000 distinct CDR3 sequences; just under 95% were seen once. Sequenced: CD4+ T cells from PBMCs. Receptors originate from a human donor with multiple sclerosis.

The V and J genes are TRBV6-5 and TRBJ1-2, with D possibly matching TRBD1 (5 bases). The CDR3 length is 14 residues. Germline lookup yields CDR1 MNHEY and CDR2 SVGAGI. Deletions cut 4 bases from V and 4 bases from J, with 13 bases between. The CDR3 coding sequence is TGTGCCAGCAGTTCTCCGGGACCCACCTATGGCTACACCTTC. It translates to CASSSPGPTYGYTF.

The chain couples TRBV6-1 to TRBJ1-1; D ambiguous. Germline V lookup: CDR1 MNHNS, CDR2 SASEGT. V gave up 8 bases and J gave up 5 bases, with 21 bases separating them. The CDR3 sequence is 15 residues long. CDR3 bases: TGTGCCAGCCGCGCGGAAGTACACCCGAGGACTGAAGCTTTCTTT. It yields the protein CASRAEVHPRTEAFF.

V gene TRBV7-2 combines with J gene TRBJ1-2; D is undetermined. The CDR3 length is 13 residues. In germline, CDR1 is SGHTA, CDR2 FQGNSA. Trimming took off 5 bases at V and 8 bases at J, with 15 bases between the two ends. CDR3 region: CASSPLAYEGYTF. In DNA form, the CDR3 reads TGTGCCAGCAGCCCACTCGCGTACGAGGGCTACACCTTC.

The CDR3 DNA sequence: TGCAGTGCGGGGGCGGTAGCCGAAGCTTTCTTT. Translated: CSAGAVAEAFF. The chain combines TRBV20-1 with TRBJ1-1; possible D gene TRBD1, 6 bases. This CDR3 contains 11 residues. CDR1 DFQATT and CDR2 SNEGSKA come from the germline V gene (reference sequence). With 6 bases removed from V and 8 bases from J, the gap between germline ends came to 13 bases.

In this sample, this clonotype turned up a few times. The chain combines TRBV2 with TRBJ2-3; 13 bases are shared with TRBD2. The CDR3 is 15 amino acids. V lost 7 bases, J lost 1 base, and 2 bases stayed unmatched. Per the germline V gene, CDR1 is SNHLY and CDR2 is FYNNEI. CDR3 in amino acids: CASTGLAGGTDTQYF. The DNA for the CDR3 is TGTGCCAGCACCGGACTAGCGGGAGGCACAGATACGCAGTATTTT.

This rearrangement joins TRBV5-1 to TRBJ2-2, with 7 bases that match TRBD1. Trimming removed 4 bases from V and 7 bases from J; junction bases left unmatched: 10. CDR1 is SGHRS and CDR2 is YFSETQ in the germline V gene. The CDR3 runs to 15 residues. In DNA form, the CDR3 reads TGCGCCAGCAGCACAGGGGTGTTATTTGGCGGGGAGCTGTTTTTT. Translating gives CASSTGVLFGGELFF.

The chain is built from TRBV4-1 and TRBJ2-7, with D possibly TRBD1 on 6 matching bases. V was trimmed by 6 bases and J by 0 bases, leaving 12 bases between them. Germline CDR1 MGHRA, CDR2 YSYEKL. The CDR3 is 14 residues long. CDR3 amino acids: CASRPYRDSYEQYF. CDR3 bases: TGCGCCAGCAGACCGTACAGGGACTCCTACGAGCAGTACTTC.

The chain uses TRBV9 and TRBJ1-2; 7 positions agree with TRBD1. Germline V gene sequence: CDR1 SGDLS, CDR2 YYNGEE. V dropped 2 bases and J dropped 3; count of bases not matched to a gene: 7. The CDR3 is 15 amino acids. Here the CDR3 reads CASSVGTDGYYGYTF. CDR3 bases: TGTGCCAGCAGCGTTGGGACAGACGGATACTATGGCTACACCTTC.

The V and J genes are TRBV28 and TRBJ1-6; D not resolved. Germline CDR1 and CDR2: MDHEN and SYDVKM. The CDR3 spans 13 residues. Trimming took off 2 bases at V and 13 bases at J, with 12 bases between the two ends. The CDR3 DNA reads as TGTGCCAGCAGTTTACTCCCCCCGGGCCCCCTCCACTTT. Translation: CASSLLPPGPLHF.

In DNA, the CDR3 is TGCGCCAGCAGCCCGGACTTGACTATCTACGAGCAGTACTTC. Protein sequence: CASSPDLTIYEQYF. The chain employs TRBV4-1 and TRBJ2-7, with a weak D call TRBD2 (5 bases). V was clipped by 4 bases and J by 3 bases, with 13 bases between them. Looked up from germline, CDR1 is MGHRA and CDR2 is YSYEKL. The CDR3 is made up of 14 amino acids.

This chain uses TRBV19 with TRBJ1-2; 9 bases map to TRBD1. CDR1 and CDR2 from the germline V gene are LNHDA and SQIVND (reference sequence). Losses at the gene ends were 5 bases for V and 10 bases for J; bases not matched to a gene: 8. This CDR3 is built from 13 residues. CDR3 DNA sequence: TGTGCCAGTAGTGCCGGGACAGGGCTCCACTACACCTTC. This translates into CASSAGTGLHYTF.

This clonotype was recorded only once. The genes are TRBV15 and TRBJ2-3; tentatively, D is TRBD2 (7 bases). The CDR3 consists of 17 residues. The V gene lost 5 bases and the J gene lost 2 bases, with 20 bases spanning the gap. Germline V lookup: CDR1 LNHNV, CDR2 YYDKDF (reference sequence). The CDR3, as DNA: TGTGCCACCAGCCAGCTACTCGGGGGGCCGATCACAGATACGCAGTATTTT. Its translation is CATSQLLGGPITDTQYF.

The CDR3 nucleotides are TGTGCCAGCGCAAGGGGGGCGACGGATGGCTACACCTTC. Its translation is CASARGATDGYTF. The chain has TRBV6-5 and TRBJ1-2; the D gene is possibly TRBD1 (6 bases). Germline values: CDR1 MNHEY, CDR2 SVGAGI. Trimming shortened V by 8 bases and J by 6 bases, and 16 bases separated the two germline ends. The CDR3 is 13 residues long.

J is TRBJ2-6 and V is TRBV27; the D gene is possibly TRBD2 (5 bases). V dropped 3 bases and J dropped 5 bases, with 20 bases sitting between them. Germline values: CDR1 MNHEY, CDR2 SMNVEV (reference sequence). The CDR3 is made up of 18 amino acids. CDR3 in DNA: TGTGCCAGCAGTTTGGGGTGGCTAGCACATAAAAGGGCCAACGTCCTGACTTTC. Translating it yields CASSLGWLAHKRANVLTF.

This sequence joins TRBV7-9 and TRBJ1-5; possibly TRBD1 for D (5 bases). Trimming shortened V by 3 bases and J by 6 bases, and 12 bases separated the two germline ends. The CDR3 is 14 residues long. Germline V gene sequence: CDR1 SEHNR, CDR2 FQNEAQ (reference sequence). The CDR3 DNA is TGTGCCAGCAGCTTTTCGCAGGGCGGTCAGCCCCAGCATTTT. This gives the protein CASSFSQGGQPQHF.

The CDR3 DNA is TGCAGCGTTGAGGGACTAGCCGACGGGGTGCAGTTCTTC. This codes for CSVEGLADGVQFF. The rearrangement uses TRBV29-1 and TRBJ2-1, with 9 bases identical to TRBD2. The CDR3 has 13 residues. CDR1 and CDR2 from the germline V gene are SQVTM and ANQGSEA. The V segment lost 3 bases and the J segment 12 bases; nucleotides outside the gene matches: 9.

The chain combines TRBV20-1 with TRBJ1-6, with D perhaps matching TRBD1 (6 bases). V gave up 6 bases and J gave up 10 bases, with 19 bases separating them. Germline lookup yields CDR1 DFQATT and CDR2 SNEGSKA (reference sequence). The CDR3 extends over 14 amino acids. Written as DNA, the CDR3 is TGCAGTGCCCCGAGACAGGTCGTAGGCTCACCCCTCCACTTT. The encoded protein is CSAPRQVVGSPLHF.

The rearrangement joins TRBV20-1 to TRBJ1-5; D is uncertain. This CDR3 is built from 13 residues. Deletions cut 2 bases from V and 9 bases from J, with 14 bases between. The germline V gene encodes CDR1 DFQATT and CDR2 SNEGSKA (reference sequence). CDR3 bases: TGCAGTGCTAGACCGGCTAGGGATCGGCCCCAGCATTTT. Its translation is CSARPARDRPQHF.

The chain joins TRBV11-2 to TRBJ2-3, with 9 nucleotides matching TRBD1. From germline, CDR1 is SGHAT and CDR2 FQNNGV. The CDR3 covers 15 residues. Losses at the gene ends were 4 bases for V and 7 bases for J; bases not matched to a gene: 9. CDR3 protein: CASSWGGDREHTQYF. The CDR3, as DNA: TGTGCCAGCAGCTGGGGTGGGGACAGGGAGCATACGCAGTATTTT.

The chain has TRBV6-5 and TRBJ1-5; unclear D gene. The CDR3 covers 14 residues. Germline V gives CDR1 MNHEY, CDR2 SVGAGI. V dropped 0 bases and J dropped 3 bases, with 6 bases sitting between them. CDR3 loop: CASSYSRVNQPQHF. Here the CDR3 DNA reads TGTGCCAGCAGTTACTCCCGGGTCAATCAGCCCCAGCATTTT.

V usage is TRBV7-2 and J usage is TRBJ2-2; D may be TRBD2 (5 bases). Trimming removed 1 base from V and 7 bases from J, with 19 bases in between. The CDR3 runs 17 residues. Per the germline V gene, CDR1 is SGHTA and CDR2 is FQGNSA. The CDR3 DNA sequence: TGTGCCAGCAGCTTAGTTGGCGGGCCCTCGATGGGCGGGGAGCTGTTTTTT. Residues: CASSLVGGPSMGGELFF.